This record covers a single TCR beta chain. The data were taken from a study of shared clonotypes between healthy human individuals. Using immunoSEQ multiplex PCR, the repertoire was profiled, and TCRdb retains in-frame clones only, with some absent. The profile shows about half a million clones, roughly 80% of them singletons. Germline CDR1 and CDR2: MNHEY and SVGAGI. V shed 6 bases and J shed 4 bases, with 9 bases lying between them. The CDR3 runs 12 residues. All donors were healthy HIV-negative adults lacking recent acute infections or vaccinations. Nashville, Tennessee was home to all donors, each a Caucasian adult.

This sequence joins TRBV6-5 and TRBJ1-2; D unclear. The specimen was PBMCs. This TCR was recovered from a woman in her thirties or forties in good health. Some clones in this sample may be carry-over from other donors' samples. For the CDR3, the DNA is TGTGCCAGCAGCCCTAGAAGCTATGGCTACACCTTC. Protein sequence: CASSPRSYGYTF.